A single sample gave rise to the 18 T cell receptor beta chains below, sequenced in a study of T-cell reconstitution after alpha-beta-depleted transplantation in children. Unique molecular identifiers were incorporated into the prepared TCRbeta library. TCRdb re-derived calls from the PCR reads in MiXCR, one entry per CDR3 protein. The sample includes around 76,000 distinct CDR3 sequences, around 18% of them seen just once. The sequencing here drew on PBMCs, mostly from graft donor cells, taken 360 days after TCRalphabeta/CD19-depleted stem cell transplant. These receptors were obtained from a male patient between 2 and 15 years old who had a stem cell transplant for acute lymphoblastic leukemia, so the T cells may come from the graft donor.

In DNA form, the CDR3 reads TGTGCCAGCAACCTTGGGGGGCGGACAGATACGCAGTATTTT. Protein: CASNLGGRTDTQYF. The chain recombines TRBV7-9 with TRBJ2-3; D possibly matches TRBD1 or TRBD2 (6 bases each). CDR1 is SEHNR and CDR2 is FQNEAQ in the germline V gene (reference sequence). V lost 7 bases and J lost 3, with 14 bases in between. This CDR3 has 14 amino acids.

The chain joins TRBV10-3 to TRBJ2-2; a possible D gene is TRBD1 (6 bases). CDR1 and CDR2 from the germline V gene are ENHRY and SYGVKD. The CDR3 runs 15 residues. V shed 4 bases and J shed 1 base, with 10 bases lying between them. This chain's CDR3 is CAISGPGQNTGELFF. The DNA for the CDR3 is TGTGCCATCAGTGGACCGGGACAGAACACCGGGGAGCTGTTTTTT.

V usage is TRBV5-1 and J usage is TRBJ2-5; maybe TRBD1 (5 bases). V lost 0 bases and J lost 2, with 8 bases in between. The CDR3 has 14 residues. CDR1 is SGHRS and CDR2 is YFSETQ in the germline V gene. The CDR3, as DNA: TGCGCCAGCAGCTTGGGGACACGGCAAGAGACCCAGTACTTC. It translates to CASSLGTRQETQYF.

This clonotype was picked up many times. This sequence joins TRBV5-1 and TRBJ2-7; TRBD1 or TRBD2 may be the D gene (5 bases each). Germline values: CDR1 SGHRS, CDR2 YFSETQ. This CDR3 region has 12 residues. V lost 4 bases to trimming and J lost 3 bases, with 8 bases between them. The CDR3 sequence is CASSGGRYEQYF. The DNA for the CDR3 is TGCGCCAGCAGCGGGGGTCGCTACGAGCAGTACTTC.

In this sample, this clonotype turned up a few times. In DNA, the CDR3 is TGCGCCAGCAGCCAAGAAGTCCCCAGACTTAACCTAGCCAAAAACATTCAGTACTTC. Its protein product is CASSQEVPRLNLAKNIQYF. The chain couples TRBV4-1 to TRBJ2-4; D unresolved. The CDR3 covers 19 residues. With 0 bases removed from V and 0 bases from J, the gap between germline ends came to 18 bases. Per the germline V gene, CDR1 is MGHRA and CDR2 is YSYEKL.

This clonotype was seen a handful of times. The rearrangement joins TRBV12-3 or TRBV12-4 to TRBJ2-3; D unresolved. The CDR3 totals 15 residues. Trimming took off 3 bases at V and 4 bases at J, with 14 bases between the two ends. CDR3 residues: CASSFGPHRADTQYF. The CDR3 coding sequence is TGTGCCAGCAGTTTCGGACCCCACCGGGCAGATACGCAGTATTTT.

J is TRBJ2-3 and V is TRBV5-1; D is unclear. CDR1 is SGHRS and CDR2 is YFSETQ in the germline V gene. There are 13 residues in the CDR3. V was cut by 4 bases and J by 1 base, with 7 bases left in between. The CDR3 nucleotides read TGCGCCAGCAGCAGCCCCGGCACAGATACGCAGTATTTT. Amino acid sequence: CASSSPGTDTQYF.

This chain uses TRBV11-2 with TRBJ2-3, with 10 positions matching TRBD1. Germline V gene lookup returns CDR1 SGHAT and CDR2 FQNNGV. This CDR3 has 16 amino acids. Trimming took 5 bases from V and 1 from J; bases not matched to a gene: 6. CDR3 DNA: TGTGCCAGCAGCATTAGGGGGACAGGGGGCACAGATACGCAGTATTTT. As protein: CASSIRGTGGTDTQYF.

This sequence joins TRBV4-1 and TRBJ2-5; D could derive from TRBD1 or TRBD2 (6 bases each). CDR3 size: 13 residues. The V end lost 0 bases, the J end lost 11 bases, and 13 bases lay between the germline ends. CDR1 is MGHRA, CDR2 YSYEKL, per germline. CDR3 bases: TGCGCCAGCAGCCAAGATGGGGGGCGGATTCAGTACTTC. This sequence encodes CASSQDGGRIQYF.

This rearrangement joins TRBV12-3 or TRBV12-4 to TRBJ2-5; D not certain. V was clipped by 4 bases and J by 0 bases, with 15 bases between them. The CDR3 extends over 16 amino acids. The chain's CDR3 is CASSYFQHLYQETQYF. As DNA, the CDR3 is TGTGCCAGCAGTTATTTTCAGCATCTCTACCAAGAGACCCAGTACTTC.

The rearrangement links TRBV12-3 or TRBV12-4 to TRBJ2-2; D is undetermined. The length of the CDR3 is 15 residues. Trimming stripped 2 bases from V and 3 bases from J, with 10 bases between. The CDR3 spells CASSLKVGYTGELFF. The CDR3 region has the DNA TGTGCCAGCAGTTTAAAGGTGGGGTACACCGGGGAGCTGTTTTTT.

The chain is built from TRBV6-1 and TRBJ2-4, with 7 bases that match TRBD1. CDR1 MNHNS and CDR2 SASEGT come from the germline V gene. The CDR3 runs 15 residues. The ends lost 6 bases at V and 8 bases at J; junction bases unmatched: 13. CDR3 nucleotides: TGTGCCAGCAGAGCCTCCGACAGGGATATAGACATTCAGTACTTC. This gives the protein CASRASDRDIDIQYF.

The chain uses TRBV5-1 and TRBJ1-2; TRBD1 matches at 7 bases. With 4 bases clipped from V and 8 bases from J, the junction kept 2 bases outside the gene matches. The CDR3 is 11 amino acids. Germline loops: CDR1 SGHRS, CDR2 YFSETQ. CDR3 sequence reads: CASSPGGGYTF. DNA of the CDR3: TGCGCCAGCAGCCCAGGGGGAGGCTACACCTTC.

This chain uses TRBV10-3 with TRBJ2-7; perhaps TRBD2 as D (5 bases). Germline V gives CDR1 ENHRY, CDR2 SYGVKD. The CDR3 runs 16 residues. The germline V and J ends were trimmed by 3 bases and 1 base, with 16 bases remaining between them. CDR3 protein: CAISDPPGTFSYEQYF. The CDR3 nucleotides are TGTGCCATCAGTGACCCCCCGGGAACCTTTTCCTACGAGCAGTACTTC.

This clonotype was detected a few times. The chain recombines TRBV3-1 with TRBJ2-3; 14 nucleotides align to TRBD2. Germline CDR1 reads LGHDT; CDR2 reads YNNKEL (reference sequence). V trimming: 0 bases; J trimming: 6 bases; junction bases outside the gene matches: 5. This CDR3 is 17 amino acids long. CDR3 region: CASSQDWRTSGRDTQYF. The CDR3 DNA is TGTGCCAGCAGCCAAGATTGGAGGACTAGCGGGAGGGATACGCAGTATTTT.

The chain joins TRBV29-1 to TRBJ2-7, with 9 bases aligning to TRBD1. The CDR3 is 15 amino acids. Per the germline V gene, CDR1 is SQVTM and CDR2 is ANQGSEA. V lost 0 bases to trimming and J lost 2 bases; unmatched junction nucleotides: 5. The CDR3 region has the DNA TGCAGCGTTGAAGATTGGACAGGGGTAGCCTACGAGCAGTACTTC. This translates into CSVEDWTGVAYEQYF.

The rearrangement joins TRBV5-1 to TRBJ2-3, with 13 bases identical to TRBD2. The trim removed 4 bases at V and 2 bases at J, leaving 10 bases unmatched. The CDR3 consists of 18 residues. Per the germline V gene, CDR1 is SGHRS and CDR2 is YFSETQ. The CDR3 coding sequence is TGCGCCAGCAGCGCGCCTCCGGGACTAGCGGGGTACACAGATACGCAGTATTTT. Translated: CASSAPPGLAGYTDTQYF.

Many counts were recorded for this clonotype. This chain joins TRBV15 and TRBJ2-7, with no clear D. The CDR3 extends over 12 amino acids. V was pared by 5 bases and J by 12 bases, with 17 bases between. Germline V CDR1 and CDR2: LNHNV, YYDKDF (reference sequence). CDR3 region: CATSSRLGRRYF. For the CDR3, the DNA is TGTGCCACCAGCTCCCGACTGGGTCGGCGGTACTTC. The variable domain in full, with the rest retrieved from reference TRBV15 and TRBJ2-7, is DAMVIQNPRYQVTQFGKPVTLSCSQTLNHNVMYWYQQKSSQAPKLLFHYYDKDFNNEADTPDNFQSRRPNTSFCFLDIRSPGLGDTAMYLCATSSRLGRRYFGPGTRLTVT.